This T cell receptor (beta chain) was documented in a study of neurological immune-mediated disorders. This CDR3 has 15 residues. CDR1 SGHTA and CDR2 FQGTGA come from the germline V gene. Trimming took 5 bases from V and 1 from J; bases not matched to a gene: 2. This clonotype has at least ten counts. Its matching antigen is unknown. Using its own MiXCR run on the 5' RACE reads, TCRdb lists one record per CDR3 protein. The sample carries tens of thousands of distinct CDR3 sequences, just over 2.5% recorded once. Regarding the study as a whole: Phylogenetic grouping assigned the repertoires of 18 of 34 multiple sclerosis patients to a single related-CDR3 cluster, representing a possible signature.

The material sequenced was PBMCs. This chain connects TRBV7-3 to TRBJ2-2; 9 bases line up with TRBD2. This receptor was taken from a woman between 25 and 40 years old with multiple sclerosis. CDR3 sequence (DNA): TGTGCCAGCAGCCCGACTAGCGGGAACACCGGGGAGCTGTTTTTT. Protein product: CASSPTSGNTGELFF. The full variable domain, its missing parts supplied by reference TRBV7-3 and TRBJ2-2, is GAGVSQTPSNKVTEKGKYVELRCDPISGHTALYWYRQSLGQGPEFLIYFQGTGAADDSGLPNDRFFAVRPEGSVSTLKIQRTERGDSAVYLCASSPTSGNTGELFFGEGSRLTVL.